The 3 T cell receptor beta chains below come from one sample, sequenced in a study of graft-versus-host responses after intestinal transplantation. The table came from immunoSEQ multiplex PCR; TCRdb's copy has only in-frame clones and leaves some out. This table has more than 10,000 clones, roughly a third appearing once. The material was alloreactive CD4+ T cells from a mixed lymphocyte reaction culture, obtained before transplantation. Documented subset: CFSE-low proliferating T cells sorted from roughly 6-day pre-transplant mixed lymphocyte reaction (GvH or HvG direction). These receptors were taken from a human patient who was an organ donor for intestinal transplantation.

This clone showed up just a few times. The rearrangement uses TRBV15 and TRBJ2-3; D is perhaps TRBD2 (5 bases). Per germline, CDR1 LNHNV and CDR2 YYDKDF (reference sequence). Trimming took off 0 bases at V and 2 bases at J, with 15 bases between the two ends. The CDR3 is 17 residues long. CDR3 sequence (DNA): TGTGCCACCAGCAGAGATTATGGACTGCTTCCCACAGATACGCAGTATTTT. Translating it yields CATSRDYGLLPTDTQYF. The whole variable domain, remainder taken from reference TRBV15 and TRBJ2-3, is DAMVIQNPRYQVTQFGKPVTLSCSQTLNHNVMYWYQQKSSQAPKLLFHYYDKDFNNEADTPDNFQSRRPNTSFCFLDIRSPGLGDTAMYLCATSRDYGLLPTDTQYFGPGTRLTVL.

V gene TRBV5-4 combines with J gene TRBJ2-7; D might be TRBD1 (8 bases). This CDR3 spans 15 amino acids. Germline loops: CDR1 SGHNT, CDR2 YYREEE (reference sequence). Trimming left V 0 bases short and J 4 bases short, with 14 bases between. The CDR3: CASSLGGQGGYEQYF. The DNA of the CDR3 is TGTGCCAGCAGCTTGGGTGGACAGGGAGGGTACGAGCAGTACTTC.

This chain links TRBV2 with TRBJ2-7; a weak D match, TRBD1 (6 bases). This CDR3 spans 12 amino acids. Trimming took off 6 bases at V and 6 bases at J, with 12 bases between the two ends. The germline CDR1 and CDR2 sequences are SNHLY and FYNNEI. Here the CDR3 reads CASSVTGIEQYF. CDR3 in DNA: TGTGCCAGCAGCGTAACAGGGATCGAGCAGTACTTC.